A single sample gave rise to the 27 T cell receptor beta chains below, sequenced in a study of T cell responses to AZD1222 COVID-19 vaccine. Assay used: immunoSEQ multiplex PCR; TCRdb lists only in-frame clones, some missing. The sample has 180,000 or so clones; 92% are singletons. Sequencing was performed on peripheral blood, taken 28 days after the second AZD1222 dose. The receptors here all came from an adult who received the AZD1222 COVID-19 vaccine.

The V gene is TRBV6-1, the J gene TRBJ2-7, with D unclear. Trimming took 3 bases from V and 3 from J, leaving 3 bases between them. Germline V gives CDR1 MNHNS, CDR2 SASEGT. The CDR3 is 11 residues long. CDR3 sequence reads: CASSELYEQYF. In nucleotides, the CDR3 is TGTGCCAGCAGTGAGCTCTACGAGCAGTACTTC.

The rearrangement joins TRBV11-2 to TRBJ1-5; 7 bases are shared with TRBD1. Germline V lookup: CDR1 SGHAT, CDR2 FQNNGV. The CDR3 has 15 amino acids. Trimming removed 5 bases from V and 1 base from J; junction bases left unmatched: 5. CDR3 sequence (DNA): TGTGCCAGCAGCCCGACGACAGGGAGCAATCAGCCCCAGCATTTT. Protein product: CASSPTTGSNQPQHF.

The chain joins TRBV3-1 (or the pseudogene TRBV3-2) to TRBJ2-7; D tentatively reads TRBD1 or TRBD2 (6 bases each). CDR1 is LGHDT and CDR2 is YNNKEL in the germline V gene (reference sequence). V was trimmed by 4 bases and J by 6 bases, leaving 13 bases between them. This CDR3 has 13 amino acids. The CDR3 DNA reads as TGTGCCAGCAGCCTTTGGGGGGCATGCGAGCAGTACTTC. This translates into CASSLWGACEQYF.

V and J are TRBV20-1 and TRBJ1-3, with D maybe TRBD1 (5 bases). The length of the CDR3 is 14 residues. V dropped 3 bases and J dropped 4 bases, with 13 bases sitting between them. Looked up from germline, CDR1 is DFQATT and CDR2 is SNEGSKA (reference sequence). The CDR3 region is CSASLSGTGNTIYF. In nucleotides, the CDR3 is TGCAGTGCTAGTTTGTCCGGGACCGGAAACACCATATATTTT.

V and J are TRBV7-3 and TRBJ2-6; 10 positions agree with TRBD2. Germline CDR1 and CDR2: SGHTA and FQGTGA. The CDR3 covers 18 residues. V was pared by 5 bases and J by 0 bases, with 7 bases of the junction left unmatched. The CDR3 sequence is CASSLIAGGSSGANVLTF. The CDR3 nucleotides are TGTGCCAGCAGCCTAATAGCGGGGGGCTCCTCTGGGGCCAACGTCCTGACTTTC. The full variable domain, rest sourced from reference TRBV7-3 and TRBJ2-6, is GAGVSQTPSNKVTEKGKYVELRCDPISGHTALYWYRQSLGQGPEFLIYFQGTGAADDSGLPNDRFFAVRPEGSVSTLKIQRTERGDSAVYLCASSLIAGGSSGANVLTFGAGSRLTVL.

The chain is built from TRBV6-5 and TRBJ1-1; 7 nucleotides align to TRBD1. The V and J ends lost 6 bases and 11 bases, in that order; junction bases with no gene match: 12. The germline gives CDR1 MNHEY, CDR2 SVGAGI. This CDR3 is 13 amino acids long. The CDR3 loop reads CASSPSGQGDAFF. The CDR3 DNA reads as TGTGCCAGCAGCCCCTCGGGGCAGGGGGATGCTTTCTTT.

CDR3 loop: CASSLAGVPHF. The CDR3 nucleotides read TGTGCCAGCAGCTTGGCCGGGGTCCCGCATTTT. The chain employs TRBV5-6 and TRBJ1-5; D is uncertain. Trimming left V 0 bases short and J 15 bases short, with 10 bases between. Per germline, CDR1 SGHDT and CDR2 YYEEEE. The CDR3 contains 11 residues.

V and J are TRBV6-5 and TRBJ1-1; D gene ambiguous. In germline, CDR1 is MNHEY, CDR2 SVGAGI. The V gene lost 6 bases and the J gene lost 2 bases, with 13 bases spanning the gap. The CDR3 runs 14 residues. The CDR3 DNA is TGTGCCAGCAGCCTACCTGCCAAAAACACTGAAGCTTTCTTT. Translated: CASSLPAKNTEAFF.

This chain connects TRBV29-1 to TRBJ1-2, with TRBD1 identical over 7 bases. CDR3 length equals 12 residues. Germline CDR1 SQVTM, CDR2 ANQGSEA. The trim removed 8 bases at V and 8 bases at J, leaving 11 bases unmatched. CDR3 in amino acids: CSTPGTAAGYTF. The CDR3 nucleotides read TGCAGCACTCCCGGGACAGCGGCCGGCTACACCTTC.

This clone turned up a few times. This chain links TRBV5-4 with TRBJ2-5; 7 bases map to TRBD2. CDR1 and CDR2 from the germline V gene are SGHNT and YYREEE (reference sequence). The CDR3 covers 15 residues. V lost 2 bases, J lost 4 bases, and 8 bases stayed unmatched. The CDR3 here is CASSFDPGGGETQYF. The CDR3 DNA is TGTGCCAGCAGCTTCGACCCGGGCGGGGGAGAGACCCAGTACTTC. Combining the CDR3 with reference TRBV5-4 and TRBJ2-5 gives the whole variable domain ETGVTQSPTHLIKTRGQQVTLRCSSQSGHNTVSWYQQALGQGPQFIFQYYREEENGRGNFPPRFSGLQFPNYSSELNVNALELDDSALYLCASSFDPGGGETQYFGPGTRLLVL.

V and J are TRBV3-1 (or the pseudogene TRBV3-2) and TRBJ1-1, with 12 bases aligning to TRBD1. Per germline, CDR1 LGHDT and CDR2 YNNKEL (reference sequence). J was trimmed by 5 bases and V by 0 bases; bases with no gene match: 7. The CDR3 sequence is 17 residues long. The CDR3 loop is CASSQERGTGGRTEAFF. The CDR3, as DNA: TGTGCCAGCAGCCAAGAAAGGGGGACAGGGGGCAGGACTGAAGCTTTCTTT.

This sequence joins TRBV19 and TRBJ2-3; unclear D gene. The V and J ends lost 6 bases and 6 bases respectively, with 10 bases between them. This CDR3 region has 12 residues. Germline assignment: CDR1 LNHDA and CDR2 SQIVND (reference sequence). The CDR3 region is CASSKDHDTQYF. The CDR3 region has the DNA TGTGCCAGTAGCAAAGATCACGATACGCAGTATTTT.

This clone is a singleton in its sample. The chain employs TRBV7-2 and TRBJ2-1; D is perhaps TRBD2 (7 bases). CDR1 and CDR2 (germline): SGHTA, FQGNSA. The CDR3 extends over 15 amino acids. V shed 3 bases and J shed 9 bases, with 18 bases lying between them. CDR3 bases: TGTGCCAGCAGCTTCGAGGTTTACAGGGAGGGTGAGCAGTTCTTC. It translates to CASSFEVYREGEQFF.

CDR3 nucleotides: TGTGCCAGCAGCCAATCAGGGGCTACCTACAATGAGCAGTTCTTC. It translates to CASSQSGATYNEQFF. The chain links TRBV7-2 to TRBJ2-1, with D possibly matching TRBD1 (6 bases). Trimming stripped 5 bases from V and 2 bases from J, with 13 bases between. The germline CDR1 and CDR2 sequences are SGHTA and FQGNSA. This CDR3 region has 15 residues.

The rearrangement links TRBV25-1 to TRBJ1-1; no definite D call. The CDR3 is made up of 13 amino acids. Germline values: CDR1 MGHDK, CDR2 SYGVNS. V was shortened by 7 bases and J by 1 base, with 10 bases between the two germline ends. CDR3 in DNA: TGTGCCAGCATGGTGGCAGAGAACACTGAAGCTTTCTTT. It translates to CASMVAENTEAFF.

This clone was detected once. The chain's CDR3 is CASSFSGGADTQYF. CDR3 nucleotides: TGTGCCAGCAGCTTTAGCGGGGGGGCAGATACGCAGTATTTT. The chain couples TRBV5-4 to TRBJ2-3; 11 bases are a match to TRBD2. V shed 2 bases, J shed 4 bases, and the junction held 0 bases outside the gene matches. The CDR3 runs 14 residues. Germline V gene data show CDR1 as SGHNT and CDR2 as YYREEE (reference sequence).

The chain employs TRBV9 and TRBJ2-4; the D gene is possibly TRBD2 (6 bases). V was shortened by 0 bases and J by 7 bases, with 11 bases between the two germline ends. Per the germline V gene, CDR1 is SGDLS and CDR2 is YYNGEE. This CDR3 comprises 14 residues. Here the CDR3 reads CASSVGSSANIQYF. Written as DNA, the CDR3 is TGTGCCAGCAGCGTAGGGTCTAGCGCCAACATTCAGTACTTC.

The chain links TRBV5-4 to TRBJ2-7; D ambiguous. Germline CDR1 and CDR2: SGHNT and YYREEE (reference sequence). This CDR3 has 12 residues. The V end was cut by 4 bases, the J end by 5 bases, with 10 bases between. The CDR3, as DNA: TGTGCCAGCAGCCTTAGTTGGAACGAGCAGTACTTC. This encodes CASSLSWNEQYF.

The chain carries TRBV9 and TRBJ2-7; D gene unclear. Trimming stripped 4 bases from V and 7 bases from J, with 18 bases between. Germline V CDR1 and CDR2: SGDLS, YYNGEE. This CDR3 is 14 amino acids long. The CDR3 sequence is CASSPHLFFGEQYF. The CDR3, as DNA: TGTGCCAGCAGCCCCCATTTATTCTTCGGGGAGCAGTACTTC.

This clone has just a few counts. CDR3 loop: CASRNRGQVSEQYF. As DNA, the CDR3 is TGTGCCAGCAGGAACAGGGGGCAGGTGAGCGAGCAGTACTTC. The chain is built from TRBV5-4 and TRBJ2-7; TRBD1 agrees at 9 bases. The CDR3 spans 14 residues. With 5 bases clipped from V and 6 bases from J, the junction kept 9 bases outside the gene matches. Germline loops: CDR1 SGHNT, CDR2 YYREEE (reference sequence).

This chain joins TRBV28 and TRBJ2-7; 7 bases agree with TRBD2. Trimming removed 1 base from V and 4 bases from J; junction bases left unmatched: 10. The CDR3 is 16 residues long. Per germline, CDR1 MDHEN and CDR2 SYDVKM. CDR3 in DNA: TGTGCCAGCAGTTTATATGGGTCGGGGCGGGAGTACGAGCAGTACTTC. It codes for CASSLYGSGREYEQYF.

V is TRBV10-3 and J is TRBJ2-7, with 7 nucleotides matching TRBD1. The V gene's germline CDR1 is ENHRY and CDR2 SYGVKD. V shed 6 bases and J 4 bases; nucleotides not matched to a gene: 9. This CDR3 region has 14 residues. CDR3 sequence reads: CAIRTRDRIYEQYF. CDR3 DNA: TGTGCCATCAGGACCCGGGACAGAATTTACGAGCAGTACTTC.

In this sample, this clone turned up once. The chain employs TRBV19 and TRBJ2-1; possibly TRBD1 for D (6 bases). Germline CDR1 and CDR2: LNHDA and SQIVND (reference sequence). The CDR3 totals 14 residues. The V gene lost 3 bases and the J gene lost 3 bases, with 9 bases spanning the gap. In DNA, the CDR3 is TGTGCCAGTAGTATGGGACAATACTACAATGAGCAGTTCTTC. Its translation: CASSMGQYYNEQFF.

The sample holds one count of this clone. The chain carries TRBV7-3 and TRBJ2-5; 13 bases are a match to TRBD2. V trimming: 5 bases; J trimming: 2 bases; junction bases outside the gene matches: 8. CDR3 length: 17 residues. Germline CDR1 and CDR2: SGHTA and FQGTGA. The CDR3 coding sequence is TGTGCCAGCAGCACGGGACTAGCGGGGAATAGACAAGAGACCCAGTACTTC. As protein: CASSTGLAGNRQETQYF.

This sequence joins TRBV18 and TRBJ1-1; TRBD1 matches at 10 bases. After removal of 4 bases from V and 5 bases from J, the junction contained 7 bases not matched to a gene. This CDR3 is 15 amino acids long. Germline lookup yields CDR1 KGHSH and CDR2 LQKENI. CDR3 coding DNA: TGTGCCAGCTCACGTCAGGGGACAGGGGAAACTGAAGCTTTCTTT. It translates to CASSRQGTGETEAFF.

The V gene is TRBV3-1 (or the pseudogene TRBV3-2), the J gene TRBJ2-7; no clear D. The CDR3 is 14 amino acids. Looked up from germline, CDR1 is LGHDT and CDR2 is YNNKEL (reference sequence). Trimming stripped 1 base from V and 2 bases from J, with 9 bases between. The CDR3 reads CASSQALQTYEQYF. CDR3 bases: TGTGCCAGCAGCCAAGCTCTCCAGACCTACGAGCAGTACTTC.

This chain uses TRBV4-1 with TRBJ2-5; possible D gene TRBD2, 6 bases. The V end was cut by 1 base, the J end by 4 bases, with 10 bases between. Per the germline V gene, CDR1 is MGHRA and CDR2 is YSYEKL. This CDR3 contains 14 residues. The chain's CDR3 is CASSQVLGLETQYF. The CDR3 DNA follows: TGCGCCAGCAGCCAAGTTTTGGGACTAGAGACCCAGTACTTC.